This T cell receptor (beta chain) was recovered during a study of Ad26.COV2.S vaccination and SARS-CoV-2 variants. The germline V gene encodes CDR1 MNHEY and CDR2 SVGEGT. J gave up 4 bases and V 2 bases, and 17 bases lay outside the gene matches. The CDR3 covers 19 residues. The assay was immunoSEQ multiplex PCR, and TCRdb's table has in-frame clones only and misses some. This sample yields about 320,000 clones, of which about 82% are seen a single time; roughly 2.1% belongs to the top ten. The treatment here: roughly 18 received Ad26.COV2.S at low or high dose, single or two shots; 5 received placebo; per-sample allocation not given. Sampling was done on day 63 after the first vaccine or placebo injection. Participants' vaccine, an Ad26 vector, delivered Wuhan-strain SARS-CoV-2 spike.

The chain recombines TRBV6-2 or TRBV6-3 with TRBJ1-2, with 9 bases identical to TRBD1. This sequence was found in a person between 18 and 65 years old who received the Ad26.COV2.S COVID-19 vaccine or a placebo. This material consisted of peripheral blood, taken in a trial of Ad26.COV2.S vaccine versus placebo. The CDR3 spells CASSYDPGTGNKLAYGYTF. The CDR3 region has the DNA TGTGCCAGCAGTTACGACCCGGGGACAGGGAACAAACTCGCCTATGGCTACACCTTC.